The TCR beta chain described here comes from a study of control samples from healthy donors and cancer patients. Clones were read by immunoSEQ multiplex PCR, and TCRdb kept only the in-frame ones, dropping some. The sample has 95,000 to 130,000 clones, 75% to 90% seen once. Germline V lookup: CDR1 LGHDT, CDR2 YNNKEL (reference sequence). V was trimmed by 6 bases and J by 0 bases, leaving 9 bases between them. This CDR3 region has 14 residues. The receptor's source is a woman in her forties or fifties with colorectal cancer. The chain is built from TRBV3-1 (or the pseudogene TRBV3-2) and TRBJ1-3; D possibly corresponds to TRBD1 (5 bases). The sequencing sample was made of PBMCs. For the CDR3, the DNA is TGTGCCAGCAGACAGGATGTCTCTGGAAACACCATATATTTT. It translates to CASRQDVSGNTIYF.